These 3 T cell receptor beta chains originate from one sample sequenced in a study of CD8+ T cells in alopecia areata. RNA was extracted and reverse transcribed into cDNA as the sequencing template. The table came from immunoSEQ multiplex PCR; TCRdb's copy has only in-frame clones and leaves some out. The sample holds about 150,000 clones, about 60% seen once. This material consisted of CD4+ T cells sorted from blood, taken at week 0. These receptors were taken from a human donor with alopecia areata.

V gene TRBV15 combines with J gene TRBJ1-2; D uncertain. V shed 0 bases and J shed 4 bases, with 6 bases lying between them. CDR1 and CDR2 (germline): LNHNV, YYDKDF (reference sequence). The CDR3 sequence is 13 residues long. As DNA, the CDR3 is TGTGCCACCAGCAGAGATGGGGTCTATGGCTACACCTTC. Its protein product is CATSRDGVYGYTF. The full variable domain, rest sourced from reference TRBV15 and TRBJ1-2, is DAMVIQNPRYQVTQFGKPVTLSCSQTLNHNVMYWYQQKSSQAPKLLFHYYDKDFNNEADTPDNFQSRRPNTSFCFLDIRSPGLGDTAMYLCATSRDGVYGYTFGSGTRLTVV.

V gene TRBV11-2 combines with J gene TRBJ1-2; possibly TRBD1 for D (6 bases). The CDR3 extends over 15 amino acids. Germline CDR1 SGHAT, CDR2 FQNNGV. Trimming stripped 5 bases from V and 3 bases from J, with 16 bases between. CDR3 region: CASSPGVGNYYGYTF. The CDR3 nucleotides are TGTGCCAGCAGCCCAGGGGTAGGGAACTACTATGGCTACACCTTC.

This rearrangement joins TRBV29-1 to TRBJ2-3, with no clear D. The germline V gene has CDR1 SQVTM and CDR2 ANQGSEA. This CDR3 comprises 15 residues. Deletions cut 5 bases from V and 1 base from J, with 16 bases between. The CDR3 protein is CSVLGAGVGTDTQYF. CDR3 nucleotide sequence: TGCAGCGTTCTAGGAGCTGGGGTGGGCACAGATACGCAGTATTTT.